The clone carrying this T cell receptor beta chain was counted at least ten times. Its antigen is not identified. This sample is drawn from a study of regulatory T cells in long-lasting Graves disease. Turning to the study itself: Antithyroid drug exposure in newly diagnosed Graves' patients had lasted under 3 months.

From germline, CDR1 is DFQATT and CDR2 SNEGSKA (reference sequence). Trimming cost V 5 bases and J 3 bases, with 14 bases left between them. The CDR3 is 13 residues long. In building TCR beta libraries, iRepertoire HTBI primers were used together with Arm-PCR of CDR3 regions. TCRdb redid the calling of the multiplex PCR reads with MiXCR, one entry per CDR3 protein. The data hold approximately 350,000 distinct CDR3 sequences, with roughly 17% observed a single time. Study-wide results and caveats: Lower TCR diversity was seen in persistent Graves' patients than in newly diagnosed ones.

The time point is: newly diagnosed GD, antithyroid drugs for less than 3 months. Generation of the TCR library employed RNA extracted from PBMCs. The sample also formed part of further work on T cells in Graves' hyperthyroidism and ophthalmopathy. Turning to that study: Model-based prediction identified ophthalmopathy a median approximately 6 months prior to its onset.

This sequence was found in a young woman with Graves disease. The V gene is TRBV20-1, the J gene TRBJ2-7; D perhaps matches TRBD1 (5 bases). The sequencing used peripheral blood mononuclear cells (PBMCs), collected at new diagnosis, from a patient treated with antithyroid drugs. The CDR3 DNA sequence: TGCAGTGCTCAAGGACAAGGGGACTACGAGCAGTACTTC. Translation: CSAQGQGDYEQYF.